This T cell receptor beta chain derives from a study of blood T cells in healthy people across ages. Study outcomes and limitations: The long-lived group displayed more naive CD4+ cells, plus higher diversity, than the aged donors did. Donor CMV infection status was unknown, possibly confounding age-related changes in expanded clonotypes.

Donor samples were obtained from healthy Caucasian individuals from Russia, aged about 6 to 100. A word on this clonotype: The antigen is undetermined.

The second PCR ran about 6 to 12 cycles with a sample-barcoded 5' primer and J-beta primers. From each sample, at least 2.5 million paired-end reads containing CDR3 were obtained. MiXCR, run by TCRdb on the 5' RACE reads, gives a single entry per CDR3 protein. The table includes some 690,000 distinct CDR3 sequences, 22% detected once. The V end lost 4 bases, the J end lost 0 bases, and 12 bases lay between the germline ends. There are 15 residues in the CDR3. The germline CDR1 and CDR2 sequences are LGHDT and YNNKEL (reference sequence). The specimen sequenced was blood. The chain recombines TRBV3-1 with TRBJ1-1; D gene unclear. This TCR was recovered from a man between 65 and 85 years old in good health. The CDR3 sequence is CASSRVRGMNTEAFF. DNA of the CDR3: TGTGCCAGCAGCCGGGTTCGAGGAATGAACACTGAAGCTTTCTTT. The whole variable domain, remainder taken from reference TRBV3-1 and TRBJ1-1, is DTAVSQTPKYLVTQMGNDKSIKCEQNLGHDTMYWYKQDSKKFLKIMFSYNNKELIINETVPNRFSPKSPDKAHLNLHINSLELGDSAVYFCASSRVRGMNTEAFFGQGTRLTVV.